The 20 T cell receptor beta chains in this list originate from one sample, sequenced in a study of cytomegalovirus exposure and HLA in healthy donors. PCR was performed using 60 Vbeta and 13 Jbeta primers. Sequencing was performed with immunoSEQ multiplex PCR; in TCRdb, only in-frame clones are kept and a portion is missing. This sample has around 170,000 clones, with 75% to 85% found just once. The sequencing input was PBMCs. The receptors were gathered from a woman in her 30s in good health and CMV-seropositive.

The chain couples TRBV27 to TRBJ1-1, with D perhaps matching TRBD1 (5 bases). The CDR3 totals 16 residues. The V end was cut by 2 bases, the J end by 5 bases, with 18 bases between. Germline lookup yields CDR1 MNHEY and CDR2 SMNVEV (reference sequence). CDR3 DNA: TGTGCCAGCAGTTTACAGGGCCCAGGAGGGCGGACTGAAGCTTTCTTT. The encoded protein is CASSLQGPGGRTEAFF.

V and J are TRBV4-1 and TRBJ1-2; weak D call: TRBD1 (6 bases). The CDR3 spans 16 residues. Trimming took 0 bases from V and 4 from J, leaving 15 bases between them. Germline V lookup: CDR1 MGHRA, CDR2 YSYEKL. This chain's CDR3 is CASSQEAQGLGYGYTF. DNA for the CDR3: TGCGCCAGCAGCCAAGAAGCCCAGGGGTTGGGCTATGGCTACACCTTC.

J is TRBJ1-1 and V is TRBV11-3; a possible D gene is TRBD1 (6 bases). V lost 6 bases to trimming and J lost 5 bases, with 16 bases between them. Germline-derived CDR1 and CDR2 are SGHNT and YENEEA. The CDR3 runs 14 residues. The CDR3 protein is CASSRNTGRTEAFF. The CDR3 coding sequence is TGTGCCAGCAGTCGAAATACAGGGCGGACTGAAGCTTTCTTT.

This clone showed up just a few times. The gene calls are TRBV27 and TRBJ2-7, with 7 bases lining up with TRBD1. Losses at the gene ends were 6 bases for V and 2 bases for J; bases not matched to a gene: 13. Germline CDR1 and CDR2: MNHEY and SMNVEV (reference sequence). The CDR3 length is 16 residues. CDR3 region: CASSQRGRDSPYEQYF. CDR3 sequence (DNA): TGTGCCAGCAGCCAAAGAGGACGGGACAGCCCCTACGAGCAGTACTTC.

The rearrangement links TRBV5-4 to TRBJ2-3; tentative D call: TRBD2 (6 bases). Per the germline V gene, CDR1 is SGHNT and CDR2 is YYREEE (reference sequence). The CDR3 runs to 16 residues. V was shortened by 4 bases and J by 5 bases, with 20 bases between the two germline ends. The CDR3: CASSQLPRRRGDTQYF. The CDR3, as DNA: TGTGCCAGCAGCCAACTCCCCCGTAGGAGGGGAGATACGCAGTATTTT.

The rearrangement joins TRBV9 to TRBJ1-1; 11 bases map to TRBD1. CDR1 and CDR2 from the germline V gene are SGDLS and YYNGEE. V gave up 2 bases and J gave up 3 bases; unmatched junction bases: 3. The CDR3 is 15 residues long. The CDR3 here is CASSVGQGADTEAFF. The DNA for the CDR3 is TGTGCCAGCAGCGTCGGACAGGGGGCGGACACTGAAGCTTTCTTT.

This clone appeared a single time. Here the CDR3 DNA reads TGTGCCAGCAGTTTTGCTAAGCATAGCAATCAGCCCCAGCATTTT. Translating it yields CASSFAKHSNQPQHF. The V call is TRBV27, the J call TRBJ1-5; no clear D. V lost 3 bases to trimming and J lost 0 bases, with 9 bases between them. CDR3 length equals 15 residues. Germline CDR1 MNHEY, CDR2 SMNVEV (reference sequence).

The chain has TRBV7-8 and TRBJ1-5; D unresolved. CDR3 size: 16 residues. The germline gives CDR1 SGHVS, CDR2 FQNEAQ. V was cut by 1 base and J by 0 bases, with 10 bases left in between. The CDR3 DNA sequence: TGTGCCAGCAGCTTAGGGTCCGGGAATAGCAATCAGCCCCAGCATTTT. This encodes CASSLGSGNSNQPQHF. The complete variable domain, with remaining parts taken from reference TRBV7-8 and TRBJ1-5, reads GAGVSQSPRYKVAKRGQDVALRCDPISGHVSLFWYQQALGQGPEFLTYFQNEAQLDKSGLPSDRFFAERPEGSVSTLKIQRTQQEDSAVYLCASSLGSGNSNQPQHFGDGTRLSIL.

The CDR3 region is CASSSPPGLAGSKDTQYF. For the CDR3, the DNA is TGTGCCAGCAGCTCCCCCCCGGGACTAGCGGGGTCGAAAGATACGCAGTATTTT. The V gene is TRBV11-2, the J gene TRBJ2-3, with TRBD2 matching 13 bases. The germline gives CDR1 SGHAT, CDR2 FQNNGV. The CDR3 is made up of 18 amino acids. Trimming removed 4 bases from V and 5 bases from J; junction bases left unmatched: 12.

The CDR3 DNA follows: TGTGCCAGCAGCTTAGCTGTGCAGGGGGCACTCACAGATACGCAGTATTTT. This translates into CASSLAVQGALTDTQYF. The V gene is TRBV7-8, the J gene TRBJ2-3; 8 bases map to TRBD1. J was trimmed by 2 bases and V by 0 bases; bases with no gene match: 7. The CDR3 covers 17 residues. CDR1 and CDR2 from the germline V gene are SGHVS and FQNEAQ. The whole variable domain, remainder taken from reference TRBV7-8 and TRBJ2-3, is GAGVSQSPRYKVAKRGQDVALRCDPISGHVSLFWYQQALGQGPEFLTYFQNEAQLDKSGLPSDRFFAERPEGSVSTLKIQRTQQEDSAVYLCASSLAVQGALTDTQYFGPGTRLTVL.

This clone has a handful of counts. In DNA, the CDR3 is TGTGCCAGCAGCTTACCAACTAGACAACCTTGGGGCAAAAACATTCAGTACTTC. Residues: CASSLPTRQPWGKNIQYF. The J gene is TRBJ2-4, the V gene TRBV11-3; D is perhaps TRBD2 (5 bases). Germline V gene sequence: CDR1 SGHNT, CDR2 YENEEA. CDR3 length: 18 residues. V gave up 2 bases and J gave up 3 bases, with 20 bases separating them.

This chain links TRBV6-6 with TRBJ2-7; 7 nucleotides match TRBD1. The CDR3 is 13 amino acids. Germline trimming cut 6 bases from V and 0 bases from J; bases unmatched to any gene: 2. The germline gives CDR1 MNHNY, CDR2 SVGAGI (reference sequence). CDR3 bases: TGTGCCAGCAGAAGGGACAGCTCCTACGAGCAGTACTTC. As protein: CASRRDSSYEQYF.

The DNA of the CDR3 is TGTGCCAGCTCACTCCAGGGGGCACTAGGCGACGAGCAGTACTTC. Translation: CASSLQGALGDEQYF. V gene TRBV18 combines with J gene TRBJ2-7; 8 bases are a match to TRBD1. The CDR3 spans 15 residues. Germline V gives CDR1 KGHSH, CDR2 LQKENI. Losses at the gene ends were 4 bases for V and 5 bases for J; bases not matched to a gene: 10.

Of note for this clone: An end of the junction does not agree with germline; a read error may underlie this. The rearrangement joins TRBV28 to TRBJ1-4; D call uncertain. Germline CDR1 and CDR2: MDHEN and SYDVKM. There are 11 residues in the CDR3. The CDR3 nucleotides are TGTGTCAGCAGGAGTTGGGAAAAACTGTTTTTT. Its protein product is CVSRSWEKLFF.

Only one count was recorded for this clone. J is TRBJ1-1 and V is TRBV11-3; 7 positions agree with TRBD1. CDR1 is SGHNT and CDR2 is YENEEA in the germline V gene. With 4 bases clipped from V and 0 bases from J, the junction kept 2 bases outside the gene matches. This CDR3 is built from 14 residues. The CDR3 bases are TGTGCCAGCAGCTGGACAGGTCTGAACACTGAAGCTTTCTTT. Translated, it gives CASSWTGLNTEAFF.

The V and J genes are TRBV6-5 and TRBJ2-7, with 10 bases lining up with TRBD1. V lost 0 bases, J lost 2 bases, and 4 bases stayed unmatched. CDR3 length: 16 amino acids. CDR1 MNHEY and CDR2 SVGAGI come from the germline V gene. The CDR3 protein is CASSYSGTGATYEQYF. The CDR3 DNA is TGTGCCAGCAGTTACTCCGGGACAGGGGCCACCTACGAGCAGTACTTC.

The V and J genes are TRBV27 and TRBJ2-3; maybe TRBD2 (5 bases). The CDR3 runs to 15 residues. Per the germline V gene, CDR1 is MNHEY and CDR2 is SMNVEV (reference sequence). Trimming stripped 5 bases from V and 0 bases from J, with 12 bases between. In DNA form, the CDR3 reads TGTGCCAGCAGTGCCGGGGTGCTCAGCACAGATACGCAGTATTTT. Encoded protein: CASSAGVLSTDTQYF.

The genes are TRBV9 and TRBJ2-1; 10 bases match TRBD2. The germline V gene encodes CDR1 SGDLS and CDR2 YYNGEE. The ends lost 4 bases at V and 6 bases at J; junction bases unmatched: 7. The CDR3 length is 15 residues. CDR3 residues: CASSHSGGRGNEQFF. Here the CDR3 DNA reads TGTGCCAGCAGCCATAGCGGGGGGAGGGGCAATGAGCAGTTCTTC.

The chain combines TRBV30 with TRBJ1-3; TRBD1 matches at 10 bases. Germline CDR1 is GTSNPN and CDR2 is SVGIG (reference sequence). The junction had 5 bases not matched to a gene; V was cut back by 3 bases and J by 3 bases. This CDR3 comprises 15 residues. Here the CDR3 reads CAWSGDRGYGNTIYF. The CDR3 bases are TGTGCCTGGAGCGGGGACAGGGGCTATGGAAACACCATATATTTT.

This clone is a singleton in its sample. CDR3 sequence (DNA): TGCGCCAGCAGCCAAGTCCCATTGACAGGGGGGGGTCAGCCCCAGCATTTT. This codes for CASSQVPLTGGGQPQHF. The gene calls are TRBV4-1 and TRBJ1-5; 9 bases align to TRBD1. Germline trimming cut 1 base from V and 6 bases from J; bases unmatched to any gene: 10. The length of the CDR3 is 17 residues. Germline V gene data show CDR1 as MGHRA and CDR2 as YSYEKL.